The source of this T cell receptor (beta chain) is a study of blood T cell repertoires in COVID-19 (dated by TCRdb to the early 2020s). Context from the whole study: Samples covering the acute and convalescent phases of COVID-19 were provided by collaborators in the United States, Italy and Spain. The material from the prospective study consisted of cDNA or gDNA derived from T cells, B-cell-depleted T cells, or PBMCs. Subjects who had been exposed to COVID-19, were actively infected with it, or had recovered from it provided the deeply sampled blood TCRbeta repertoires that made up the dataset. The repertoires were made available in a free public database intended to serve as a resource for research on the immune response to SARS-CoV-2. Samples came from the ongoing ImmuneRACE study (first 160 participants) plus 1,254 subjects from 6 global collaborators. Nearly every sample came with metadata listing a de-identified subject ID, COVID-19 status, age in years and sex. Where available, HLA class I and class II types were obtained from metadata supplied by the sample provider rather than from assay-based typing.

Details on this clone: Which antigen it targets is not known. Per-base qualities were not stored, and no clone one base away is much larger.

Here is what the overall study found, with its caveats: How much clinical and demographic metadata was included differed by source and by participant, and the metadata was provided uncurated.

Enrolling through a virtual design, the prospective study's participants ranged in age from roughly 18 to 89 years and lived across some 23 United States geographic areas. In the prospective study, participants were assigned to cohorts based on the clinical history participants reported in a screening survey and a study questionnaire. For ImmuneRACE Cohort 3, a participant was defined as recovered based on two consecutive negative NP/OP PCR tests, clearance by a healthcare professional, or resolution of symptoms. In the prospective study, mobile phlebotomists collected whole blood, serum and a nasopharyngeal or oropharyngeal swab from each participant. Prospective study participants could optionally give additional blood draws and questionnaires over a roughly two-month period. Prospective study blood samples were shipped either frozen or at room temperature before DNA extraction. TCRbeta CDR3 regions were amplified from genomic DNA using the immunoSEQ Assay, a bias-controlled multiplex PCR. In the authors' own workflow: The number of nucleated cells in each sample was estimated by amplification of reference gene primers within the assay. To quantify the absolute abundance of each unique TCRbeta CDR3 rearrangement, sequence reads were collapsed and filtered. For each sample, productive Simpson clonality was calculated by taking the square root of Simpson's diversity index across productive rearrangements. TCRdb's version of the immuneACCESS table is confined to in-frame rearrangements and falls short of the full clone set. An unresolved V gene accounts for under half of the shortfall where checked; the remainder is of unknown origin. V and J calls and clone size follow that table, whereas D and trimming were derived from the DNA. For this sample there are 110,000 to 150,000 clones; around 80% appear just once. The ten largest clones take up 6% of the sample.

Sequencing used PBMCs or T cells enriched from blood (not recorded which). This TCR was recovered from a woman aged 45-59 years who had recovered from COVID-19.

For the CDR3, the sequence is CATSRDSGTGDGSRETQYF. The DNA sequence reads TGTGCCACCAGCAGAGACTCCGGGACAGGGGACGGATCAAGGGAGACCCAGTACTTC. In this chain, TRBV15 is recombined with TRBJ2-5, with 10 junctional bases fitting TRBD1. V is trimmed back by 0 bases and J by 5 bases, and the junction contains 15 bases that no gene match accounts for. CDR1 LNHNV and CDR2 YYDKDF were looked up in the germline V gene (reference sequence). The CDR3, from cysteine to phenylalanine, totals 19 residues. Of all the DNA, just the CDR3 is kept, 57 bases in frame from base 1.